This T cell receptor (beta chain) emerged from a study of regulatory T cells in long-lasting Graves disease (dated by TCRdb to the early 2020s). Concerning the study at large: In the newly diagnosed Graves' disease group, patients had been taking antithyroid drugs for less than 3 months. This study used TCR sequencing and RNA sequencing of peripheral blood to compare persistent Graves' disease patients against newly diagnosed Graves' disease patients. The study took place in China and was registered as a clinical trial. TCR sequencing covered around 13 persistent and 20 newly diagnosed Graves' disease patients, around 35 samples in total. Paper-wide results and their limitations: As a limitation, the authors acknowledged that the small sample size may reduce accuracy. TRBV28, TRBJ1-2 and TRBJ2-5 were preferentially used in persistent disease, while TRBV20-1 and TRBJ2-1 were favored in newly diagnosed disease. A larger number of public clonotypes was shared among persistent patients (2,741) than among newly diagnosed patients (around 970). Only peripheral blood was studied, because thyroid tissue, the primary lesion, was inaccessible. Lower TCR Shannon entropy and fewer highly expanded clones were observed in persistent Graves' disease patients than in newly diagnosed patients, which suggested clonal expansion. Sequencing and analysis were restricted to the TCR beta chain.

The intended sense of this specimen's time point label: newly diagnosed GD, antithyroid drugs for less than 3 months. For both TCR sequencing and RNA sequencing, RNA was extracted from PBMCs in TRIzol. The diagnosis of Graves' disease followed American Thyroid Association guidelines. Recruitment of patients was carried out at an endocrinology department in Xi'an, China. Each patient gave roughly 10 milliliters of peripheral blood, collected in an EDTA anticoagulant tube. Ficoll Paque Plus density gradient separation was used to isolate PBMCs, and no further T cell sorting was performed. An Agilent 2100 Bioanalyzer and agarose gel were used to check RNA quality, while a NanoDrop 2000 measured RNA concentration. V is shortened by 5 bases, J by 5 bases, and the region joining them spans 18 bases. Its CDR3 holds 15 amino acids, cysteine through phenylalanine. Of all the DNA, just the CDR3 is kept, 45 bases in frame from base 1. CDR1 and CDR2 were assigned from the germline V gene as SGHTA and FQGNSA.

This clonotype came up a few times. What antigen it recognizes has not been identified. Per-base qualities were not stored, and no clone one base away is much larger. Library construction relied on multiplex PCR. Reads for this sample came from an Illumina HiSeq 4000. TCR beta libraries were built with iRepertoire HTBI primers and Arm-PCR amplification of CDR3 regions. Gel purification was performed on PCR products prior to sequencing. From the authors' description of their analysis: A total of 62 TRBV and under 15 TRBJ segments were identified across samples and were used for gene usage analysis of CDR3 amino acid clonotypes. Filtered high-quality paired reads were merged into contigs using COPE and FqMerger. BLAST was used to align contigs to the IMGT TRBV, TRBD and TRBJ reference genes, and CDR3 was defined following IMGT. Clonotypes above 0.1% frequency were classified as highly expanded clones. Repertoire diversity was measured by Shannon entropy, and V-J evenness by the Gini coefficient. Public clonotypes were defined as clonotypes shared by more than one individual. TCRdb redid the processing of the public reads, applying fastp at Q25 and MiXCR, and retained in-frame beta chains. Entries that share a CDR3 protein sequence are merged under the most common genes and DNA. Here the V and J calls rest on TCRdb's processing, not on the authors' analysis. The sample contains fewer than 550,000 distinct CDR3 sequences, roughly 16% of them found a single time. The top ten clones comprise approximately 25% of the sample.

These same data were also listed under a study on T cells in Graves' hyperthyroidism and ophthalmopathy. As that second study puts it: Graves' hyperthyroidism was defined as stable when no progression to ophthalmopathy occurred over 18 months of follow-up. The hyperthyroidism patients were between 18 and 65 years old and newly diagnosed, with a disease duration of less than 2 months. Patients with uncontrolled infections, other autoimmune diseases, pregnancy or lactation were excluded. Diagnoses relied on clinical symptoms, serum thyroxine and TRAb, thyroid ultrasound and orbital computed tomography. The first round of RT-PCR for the TCR CDR3 was performed with the HTBI primer set and the Qiagen OneStep RT-PCR kit. Most expanded thyroid clonotypes (frequency above 0.001) were also detected in blood, a finding suggesting that blood repertoires may reflect thyroid immune responses. Ophthalmopathy was separated from stable hyperthyroidism by a 13 V-J signature model, with over 85% sensitivity and approximately 81% specificity obtained in cross-validation and 80%/75% obtained in testing. During validation, the model predicted progression to ophthalmopathy a median of approximately 6 months ahead of onset, with more than 55% sensitivity and roughly 72% specificity. To identify distinguishing TCR V-J signatures, a discovery cohort of about 100 patients was used, comprising 40 to 45 with Graves' ophthalmopathy and around 60 with stable Graves' hyperthyroidism. An independent validation cohort of under 20 hyperthyroidism patients and about 15 patients who later progressed to ophthalmopathy tested prospective prediction of ophthalmopathy. The 100 or so discovery patients were divided at random into training and test sets in a 7:3 ratio. The study also compared thyroid tissue and blood T-cell repertoires from about six Graves' hyperthyroidism patients. Following sampling, methimazole starting at 30 mg daily was given to hyperthyroidism patients, and high-dose intravenous methylprednisolone was given to ophthalmopathy patients. Libraries were constructed in a second round of multiplex PCR, after which size selection and purification were performed. Paired-end sequencing of the libraries was performed with 100 bp reads on an Illumina HiSeq2000. SOAPnuke was used to process the raw data, with reads discarded if the reads contained adapters or uncalled bases, had a mean Phred below 15, or lacked an exact constant-primer or identifier match. COPE v1.2.5 was used to merge high-quality paired reads, and clonotypes were defined as unique nucleotide sequences. Clonotypes were aligned to IMGT TRBV, TRBD and TRBJ reference segments using MiTCR v1.1. The analysis was restricted to V-J combinations with a frequency above 0.0001, which together covered 99% to 99.2% of the repertoires. The TCS score was defined as F50 (clonal expansion) divided by E x V (chaos), with BLOSUM62-based TCRdist calculated between CDR3 peptides within each V-J. Welch's t-statistics and random forest reduced fewer than 550 V-J features to fewer than 15, which were used in a naive Bayes classifier (R e1071). Sample size was not statistically predetermined, and investigators were not blinded to group allocation. TCR Vbeta CDR3 sequencing of roughly 140 peripheral blood samples (under 45 ophthalmopathy, roughly 72 hyperthyroidism and roughly 17 progressor patients) is reported in the paper.

The sample in question was peripheral blood mononuclear cells (PBMCs), obtained at new diagnosis, from a patient treated with antithyroid drugs. This chain is built from TRBV7-2 and TRBJ1-2; the best D guess is TRBD1, with 5 bases matching. The TCR originated in a woman aged 35-65 years with Graves disease. Donor details come from another sample of the same person, matched by shared clones. The nucleotide sequence reads as follows: TGTGCCAGCAGCCAAGAGGGGCCGACCCAATATGGCTACACCTTC. It specifies CASSQEGPTQYGYTF.